Reported below is one TCR beta chain. Germline assignment: CDR1 MNHNS and CDR2 SASEGT. The CDR3 spans 16 residues. The V end lost 4 bases, the J end lost 3 bases, and 16 bases lay between the germline ends. These data originate in a study of cytomegalovirus exposure and HLA in healthy donors. The PCR made use of 60 Vbeta and 13 Jbeta primers. TCRdb's copy holds only in-frame clones and misses some; the assay was immunoSEQ multiplex PCR. The ten most abundant clones cover about 1% of a sample with 85,000 or so clones. The sequence derives from a woman in her twenties or thirties in good health and CMV-seronegative. V is TRBV6-1 and J is TRBJ1-5, with a possible D match to TRBD1 (6 bases). Sequenced material: PBMCs. The CDR3 is CASSGTGYLDNQPQHF. The DNA of the CDR3 is TGTGCCAGCAGTGGTACAGGGTATTTAGACAATCAGCCCCAGCATTTT.